A selection of T cell receptor beta chains follows, all from one sample in a study of early T cells in non-severe SARS-CoV-2 infection. In TCRdb, the 5' RACE reads were re-called with MiXCR into one record per CDR3 protein. The sample carries 15,000 to 25,000 distinct CDR3 sequences, roughly 4.6% recorded once. Sequencing used whole blood. The receptors were gathered from an adult who was a healthcare worker with PCR-confirmed SARS-CoV-2 infection or an uninfected control (not recorded which). CDR3s include the opening cysteine and the closing phenylalanine or tryptophan. Fields, in order: J gene, V gene, clone size, D gene, CDR3 protein, CDR3 DNA. D genes are given only for firm matches. Not all rows give a size; the values are once, few, many and, for expanded clones, a class.

TRBJ2-3 TRBV20-1 many TRBD2 CSARGIGGGHTQYF TGCAGTGCTAGAGGGATCGGCGGGGGACATACGCAGTATTTT
TRBJ2-1 TRBV20-1 many . CSALDPWAYNEQFF TGCAGTGCTCTAGACCCGTGGGCCTACAATGAGCAGTTCTTC
TRBJ2-7 TRBV3-1 medium-sized . CASSQNGGPYEQYF TGTGCCAGCAGCCAAAACGGGGGGCCCTACGAGCAGTACTTC
TRBJ2-7 TRBV7-9 many . CASSHRHQTYEQYF TGTGCCAGCAGCCACCGACACCAAACCTACGAGCAGTACTTC
TRBJ1-1 TRBV4-1 many . CASRSQGLAEAFF TGCGCCAGCAGATCACAGGGACTTGCTGAAGCTTTCTTT
TRBJ2-5 TRBV20-1 many . CSASKGETQYF TGCAGTGCTAGTAAGGGAGAGACCCAGTACTTC
TRBJ2-5 TRBV7-3 many . CASSRDHQETQYF TGTGCCAGCAGCCGGGACCATCAAGAGACCCAGTACTTC
TRBJ1-1 TRBV20-1 many . CSARRGEDTEAFF TGCAGTGCTAGAAGGGGTGAGGACACTGAAGCTTTCTTT
TRBJ1-4 TRBV19 many TRBD1 CASSTTGGREKLFF TGTGCCAGTAGTACTACAGGGGGTCGGGAAAAACTGTTTTTT
TRBJ1-1 TRBV12-3/TRBV12-4 many TRBD1 CASIVTGLGTEAFF TGTGCCAGCATCGTGACAGGGCTGGGCACTGAAGCTTTCTTT
TRBJ2-1 TRBV4-1 many . CASSPSELVGYNEQFF TGCGCCAGCAGCCCATCGGAACTAGTGGGGTACAATGAGCAGTTCTTC
TRBJ2-7 TRBV7-8 many . CASSLQGISYEQYF TGTGCCAGCAGCTTACAGGGGATCTCCTACGAGCAGTACTTC
TRBJ1-1 TRBV5-1 many . CASSLVGARRETEAFF TGCGCCAGCAGCTTGGTAGGGGCTCGACGTGAGACTGAAGCTTTCTTT
TRBJ2-1 TRBV7-2 many . CASSLGTAYNEQFF TGTGCCAGCAGCTTAGGGACAGCATACAATGAGCAGTTCTTC
TRBJ1-1 TRBV18 many . CASSPLGTEAFF TGTGCCAGCTCACCACTGGGAACTGAAGCTTTCTTT
TRBJ1-5 TRBV6-2/TRBV6-3 many . CASRDGNQPQHF TGTGCCAGCAGGGACGGGAATCAGCCCCAGCATTTT
TRBJ2-7 TRBV19 many . CASSRDWSSYEQYF TGTGCCAGTAGTAGGGACTGGAGCTCCTACGAGCAGTACTTC
TRBJ2-5 TRBV11-3 medium-sized . CASSLGRMSKTQYF TGTGCCAGCAGCTTAGGCAGGATGAGCAAGACCCAGTACTTC
TRBJ1-2 TRBV3-1 many TRBD1 CASSPRGPYGYTF TGTGCCAGCAGCCCCAGGGGGCCCTATGGCTACACCTTC
TRBJ2-1 TRBV6-5 many TRBD1 CASTRGGRAGNEQFF TGTGCCAGCACCCGAGGGGGCAGGGCGGGCAATGAGCAGTTCTTC
TRBJ2-7 TRBV11-2 many . CASSFGPSYEQYF TGTGCCAGCAGCTTCGGCCCCTCCTACGAGCAGTACTTC
TRBJ1-3 TRBV20-1 many . CSAKDTSSGNTIYF TGCAGTGCTAAGGACACGAGCTCTGGAAACACCATATATTTT
TRBJ1-1 TRBV3-1 medium-sized TRBD1 CASSQDRRDRGVAEAFF TGTGCCAGCAGCCAAGATAGGAGGGACAGGGGGGTCGCTGAAGCTTTCTTT
TRBJ2-2 TRBV19 medium-sized . CASTQRRDANEPGELFF TGTGCCAGTACGCAACGCCGGGACGCAAACGAGCCCGGGGAGCTGTTTTTT
TRBJ1-5 TRBV6-4 many . CASSPREGEAQHF TGTGCCAGCAGCCCCCGGGAAGGAGAGGCCCAGCATTTT
TRBJ2-7 TRBV19 many TRBD1 CATRDRGSYEQYF TGTGCTACCCGGGACAGGGGGTCCTACGAGCAGTACTTC
TRBJ2-5 TRBV11-2 . . CASSLGGGKETQYF TGTGCCAGCAGCTTAGGTGGAGGGAAAGAGACCCAGTACTTC
TRBJ2-2 TRBV20-1 many . CSAPGGVPGELFF TGCAGTGCTCCGGGTGGGGTCCCCGGGGAGCTGTTTTTT
TRBJ1-6 TRBV5-6 medium-sized . CASSLRLGLPGNSPLHF TGTGCCAGCAGCTTGCGGTTGGGCCTACCGGGCAATTCACCCCTCCACTTT
TRBJ2-3 TRBV20-1 . . CSARVGQRGTDTQYF TGCAGTGCTAGAGTCGGCCAACGGGGCACAGATACGCAGTATTTT
TRBJ2-5 TRBV20-1 . . CSATSGGYQETQYF TGCAGTGCTACTTCAGGGGGGTACCAAGAGACCCAGTACTTC